Described below is a single TCR beta chain sequence and its context. Antigen specificity is unknown. This record comes from a study of T cell responses to AZD1222 COVID-19 vaccine. Findings of the study overall: Spike-specific TCR repertoires showed rising breadth and depth after two AZD1222 doses. Clonal diversity was possibly underestimated; the donors were predominantly white British and more often female.

It was second doses at about 4 or about 12 weeks that were pooled. The method was immunoSEQ multiplex PCR; TCRdb's version includes in-frame clones alone and lacks a portion of them. The sample shows fewer than 180,000 clones, roughly 90% of them seen only once. This TCR came from an adult who received the AZD1222 COVID-19 vaccine. The source was peripheral blood, collected 28 days after the second AZD1222 dose.

CDR3 sequence (DNA): TGTGCCATCCGAACCGGGACAGGGGCTTCCCGGGGCTACACCTTC. Its protein product is CAIRTGTGASRGYTF. This sequence joins TRBV10-3 and TRBJ1-2; 10 positions agree with TRBD1. Germline V CDR1 and CDR2: ENHRY, SYGVKD. V was clipped by 8 bases and J by 8 bases; unmatched bases: 14. The CDR3 totals 15 residues.